The 23 T cell receptor beta chains in this list originate from one sample, sequenced in a study of T cell repertoires in cytomegalovirus infection. MiXCR was run by TCRdb on the reads, yielding one entry per CDR3 protein. The sample holds 750,000 to 900,000 distinct CDR3 sequences, almost 30% seen once. No antigens are known for them. The material was cultured CD8+ T cells from PBMCs, obtained from culture after CMV antigen stimulation. Receptor source: a human donor in good health (CMV status not recorded). Some clones in this sample may be carry-over from other donors' samples.

This clonotype appeared once. The gene calls are TRBV7-6 and TRBJ1-1; D not certain. CDR3 length equals 15 residues. Trimming stripped 1 base from V and 3 bases from J, with 12 bases between. Germline CDR1 and CDR2: SGHVS and FNYEAQ. The CDR3 DNA is TGTGCCAGCAGCTTAGGCAATGAGGGCGACACTGAAGCTTTCTTT. This sequence encodes CASSLGNEGDTEAFF.

The chain combines TRBV7-8 with TRBJ2-3; 7 positions agree with TRBD2. There are 14 residues in the CDR3. Trimming took 5 bases from V and 10 from J; bases not matched to a gene: 12. Germline V gene sequence: CDR1 SGHVS, CDR2 FQNEAQ. The CDR3 DNA follows: TGTGCCAGCAGCCGCAGACTAGCATTAGAGGCGCAGTATTTT. Its protein is CASSRRLALEAQYF.

The V gene is TRBV7-9, the J gene TRBJ1-4; 7 bases line up with TRBD1. Trimming cost V 4 bases and J 6 bases; bases outside gene matches: 8. CDR3 length: 15 amino acids. Germline V lookup: CDR1 SEHNR, CDR2 FQNEAQ (reference sequence). CDR3 in DNA: TGTGCCAGCAGCTCGACAGGGCCACAAGATGAAAAACTGTTTTTT. Its protein product is CASSSTGPQDEKLFF.

The rearrangement uses TRBV6-1 and TRBJ2-7; 7 bases align to TRBD2. This CDR3 is built from 13 residues. The germline CDR1 and CDR2 sequences are MNHNS and SASEGT. V gave up 5 bases and J gave up 7 bases; unmatched junction bases: 8. The CDR3 sequence is CASSTTGAGEQYV. CDR3 bases: TGTGCCAGCAGTACGACGGGAGCGGGAGAGCAGTACGTC.

This clonotype occurred a few times. The chain has TRBV2 and TRBJ1-1, with D unresolved. Trimming cost V 6 bases and J 3 bases, with 8 bases left between them. Germline V lookup: CDR1 SNHLY, CDR2 FYNNEI. There are 12 residues in the CDR3. The CDR3 reads CASRGSYTEAFF. The CDR3 DNA sequence: TGTGCCAGCAGAGGTAGTTACACTGAAGCTTTCTTT.

There are a few counts of this clonotype. The rearrangement links TRBV7-9 to TRBJ2-7; no clear D gene. The CDR3 is made up of 12 amino acids. The germline CDR1 and CDR2 sequences are SEHNR and FQNEAQ (reference sequence). Trimming removed 2 bases from V and 7 bases from J, with 9 bases in between. CDR3: CASSLSRQEQYF. DNA of the CDR3: TGTGCCAGCAGCTTATCGCGTCAGGAGCAGTACTTC. The full variable domain, with the rest looked up from reference TRBV7-9 and TRBJ2-7, is DTGVSQNPRHKITKRGQNVTFRCDPISEHNRLYWYRQTLGQGPEFLTYFQNEAQLEKSRLLSDRFSAERPKGSFSTLEIQRTEQGDSAMYLCASSLSRQEQYFGPGTRLTVT.

This rearrangement joins TRBV5-3 to TRBJ2-3, with 14 positions matching TRBD2. TRBV5-3 is reported as an ORF; its role is uncertain. The CDR3 consists of 16 residues. The CDR3 DNA is TGTGTCAGCAGCTTCCTGACTAGCGGGGGGGGGGATACGCAGTATTTT. Protein sequence: CVSSFLTSGGGDTQYF.

The gene calls are TRBV29-1 and TRBJ1-2; TRBD1 is a possible D gene (5 bases). Trimming removed 5 bases at V and 4 bases at J, with 14 bases between. The V gene's germline CDR1 is SQVTM and CDR2 ANQGSEA. There are 13 residues in the CDR3. DNA of the CDR3: TGCAGCGTTTATGAGGACAACCTCTATGGCTACACCTTC. Protein product: CSVYEDNLYGYTF.

The chain has TRBV19 and TRBJ2-7; TRBD2 aligns across 7 bases. V dropped 8 bases and J dropped 1; count of bases not matched to a gene: 8. The CDR3 is 14 residues long. CDR1 LNHDA and CDR2 SQIVND come from the germline V gene (reference sequence). CDR3 sequence reads: CASGGGVGSYEQYF. The CDR3 DNA sequence: TGTGCCAGTGGTGGGGGGGTAGGTTCCTACGAGCAGTACTTC.

The rearrangement uses TRBV25-1 and TRBJ2-1; TRBD1 aligns across 7 bases. V was pared by 7 bases and J by 2 bases, with 8 bases of the junction left unmatched. The V gene's germline CDR1 is MGHDK and CDR2 SYGVNS. The CDR3 has 15 residues. CDR3 nucleotides: TGTGCCAGCAAACAGGGGTTAGGAACCTACAATGAGCAGTTCTTC. Translation gives CASKQGLGTYNEQFF.

The gene calls are TRBV7-9 and TRBJ1-1; 7 bases agree with TRBD1. The CDR3 sequence is 15 residues long. Germline CDR1 is SEHNR and CDR2 is FQNEAQ (reference sequence). V was pared by 5 bases and J by 1 base, with 7 bases of the junction left unmatched. The chain's CDR3 is CASSRDRTANTEAFF. The CDR3 bases are TGTGCCAGCAGCCGGGACAGAACCGCGAACACTGAAGCTTTCTTT.

The chain couples TRBV5-1 to TRBJ2-4, with D tentatively TRBD1 or TRBD2 (5 bases each). V was shortened by 4 bases and J by 5 bases, with 13 bases between the two germline ends. The CDR3 length is 14 residues. Germline-derived CDR1 and CDR2 are SGHRS and YFSETQ. Here the CDR3 reads CASSPGTGENIQYF. CDR3 in DNA: TGCGCCAGCAGCCCCGGGACCGGAGAAAACATTCAGTACTTC. Looking up the rest from reference TRBV5-1 and TRBJ2-4 gives the full variable domain: KAGVTQTPRYLIKTRGQQVTLSCSPISGHRSVSWYQQTPGQGLQFLFEYFSETQRNKGNFPGRFSGRQFSNSRSEMNVSTLELGDSALYLCASSPGTGENIQYFGAGTRLSVL.

The chain joins TRBV7-2 to TRBJ2-3; D could derive from TRBD1 or TRBD2 (5 bases each). Trimming shortened V by 1 base and J by 2 bases, and 10 bases separated the two germline ends. The CDR3 is 15 amino acids. Germline V gene lookup returns CDR1 SGHTA and CDR2 FQGNSA. The CDR3 DNA sequence: TGTGCCAGCAGCTTAGGAGGGGTAGTCACAGATACGCAGTATTTT. Translating gives CASSLGGVVTDTQYF.

This clonotype occurred a few times. This rearrangement joins TRBV7-9 to TRBJ2-1; TRBD2 matches 8 bases. The CDR3 contains 15 residues. From germline, CDR1 is SEHNR and CDR2 FQNEAQ (reference sequence). The ends lost 7 bases at V and 3 bases at J; junction bases unmatched: 8. CDR3: CASKPSGGDYNEQFF. The CDR3 DNA sequence: TGTGCCAGCAAACCCAGCGGGGGAGACTACAATGAGCAGTTCTTC.

The gene calls are TRBV20-1 and TRBJ2-5; 8 bases are shared with TRBD1. V lost 6 bases, J lost 0 bases, and 6 bases stayed unmatched. Per germline, CDR1 DFQATT and CDR2 SNEGSKA (reference sequence). This CDR3 contains 14 residues. The CDR3 loop is CSATGQEYQETQYF. The CDR3 coding sequence is TGCAGTGCCACGGGACAGGAGTACCAAGAGACCCAGTACTTC.

The genes are TRBV4-1 and TRBJ1-5; D remains ambiguous. The CDR3 consists of 16 residues. With 4 bases removed from V and 2 bases from J, the gap between germline ends came to 15 bases. Germline CDR1 reads MGHRA; CDR2 reads YSYEKL. The CDR3 loop is CASSRVGPEGNQPQHF. The CDR3 region has the DNA TGCGCCAGCAGCCGAGTAGGACCGGAGGGCAATCAGCCCCAGCATTTT.

V and J are TRBV4-2 and TRBJ2-5; 8 nucleotides agree with TRBD2. The germline gives CDR1 LGHNA, CDR2 YNFKEQ. CDR3 length: 17 amino acids. The trim removed 3 bases at V and 4 bases at J, leaving 13 bases unmatched. Written as DNA, the CDR3 is TGTGCCAGCAGCCAGTCTTACGCGGGAGCGGGGGCAGAGACCCAGTACTTC. Its translation is CASSQSYAGAGAETQYF.

This clonotype has at least ten counts. This sequence joins TRBV7-2 and TRBJ2-7; TRBD1 matches 7 bases. The CDR3 spans 13 residues. CDR1 and CDR2 from the germline V gene are SGHTA and FQGNSA. V shed 5 bases and J 6 bases; nucleotides not matched to a gene: 7. The CDR3 region has the DNA TGTGCCAGCAGCCCTCCGGGACAGAGCGAGCAGTACGTC. Protein: CASSPPGQSEQYV.

The V and J genes are TRBV20-1 and TRBJ1-2, with 12 bases lining up with TRBD1. CDR1 and CDR2 (germline): DFQATT, SNEGSKA (reference sequence). Trimming at V came to 4 bases and at J to 1 base, leaving 7 bases not matched to a gene. The length of the CDR3 is 16 residues. In nucleotides, the CDR3 is TGCAGTGCTACCGGGACAGGGGGCTCTCTTAACTATGGCTACACCTTC. Encoded protein: CSATGTGGSLNYGYTF.

This clonotype was observed many times. The chain has TRBV5-6 and TRBJ2-1; 13 bases fit TRBD2. The germline V gene has CDR1 SGHDT and CDR2 YYEEEE. This CDR3 contains 16 residues. V was pared by 2 bases and J by 5 bases, with 4 bases of the junction left unmatched. The chain's CDR3 is CASSFRLAGGNNEQFF. The CDR3 nucleotides read TGTGCCAGCAGCTTCCGACTAGCGGGGGGCAACAATGAGCAGTTCTTC. The full variable domain, its missing parts supplied by reference TRBV5-6 and TRBJ2-1, is DAGVTQSPTHLIKTRGQQVTLRCSPKSGHDTVSWYQQALGQGPQFIFQYYEEEERQRGNFPDRFSGHQFPNYSSELNVNALLLGDSALYLCASSFRLAGGNNEQFFGPGTRLTVL.

This clonotype has more than one count but fewer than ten. V gene TRBV25-1 combines with J gene TRBJ2-7, with D perhaps TRBD2 (5 bases). CDR1 is MGHDK and CDR2 is SYGVNS in the germline V gene. CDR3 length equals 14 residues. V gave up 1 base and J gave up 2 bases, with 9 bases separating them. DNA of the CDR3: TGTGCCAGCAGTGAATTGTACGGGACCTACGAGCAGTACTTC. This codes for CASSELYGTYEQYF.

This clonotype was seen a few times. The chain is built from TRBV2 and TRBJ2-6; D possibly corresponds to TRBD1 (6 bases). V lost 7 bases to trimming and J lost 4 bases, with 14 bases between them. Per germline, CDR1 SNHLY and CDR2 FYNNEI. The CDR3 runs to 15 residues. CDR3 nucleotides: TGTGCCAGCACTTCGACAGGCCCCGGGGCCAACGTCCTGACTTTC. It codes for CASTSTGPGANVLTF.

The V and J genes are TRBV12-3 or TRBV12-4 and TRBJ2-5; D assignment may be TRBD1 or TRBD2 (5 bases each). CDR3 length: 15 residues. Trimming took 1 base from V and 5 from J, leaving 14 bases between them. The CDR3: CASSLVGALMETQYF. The CDR3 nucleotides are TGTGCCAGCAGTTTAGTCGGGGCGTTGATGGAGACCCAGTACTTC.